Each of the 21 T cell receptor beta chains below was sequenced from the same sample in a study of shared clonotypes between healthy human individuals. Profiled with immunoSEQ multiplex PCR; TCRdb holds only in-frame clones, not every one. The sample gives some 1 million clones, about 75% of which show up once; 1.4% is in the top ten. Source material: memory CD4+ T cells sorted from blood. Subset reported: CD45RA-negative fraction. Every receptor here comes from a man between 18 and 35 years old in good health.

This clone was found a few times. V gene TRBV7-2 combines with J gene TRBJ2-7, with unresolved D. Germline loops: CDR1 SGHTA, CDR2 FQGNSA. The V and J ends lost 4 bases and 2 bases respectively, with 12 bases between them. This CDR3 is 14 amino acids long. The DNA for the CDR3 is TGTGCCAGCAGCTCCCGGCCGACAACCTACGAGCAGTACTTC. Protein product: CASSSRPTTYEQYF.

J is TRBJ2-7 and V is TRBV2; 10 nucleotides match TRBD1. Per germline, CDR1 SNHLY and CDR2 FYNNEI. This CDR3 has 14 residues. V lost 4 bases to trimming and J lost 7 bases; unmatched junction nucleotides: 7. The CDR3 reads CASSARQGADEQYF. CDR3 in DNA: TGTGCCAGCAGTGCAAGACAGGGGGCGGATGAGCAGTACTTC.

The rearrangement joins TRBV27 to TRBJ2-1; D is perhaps TRBD1 (7 bases). The CDR3 sequence is 16 residues long. The germline V gene encodes CDR1 MNHEY and CDR2 SMNVEV (reference sequence). V shed 9 bases and J shed 2 bases, with 20 bases lying between them. The CDR3 region is CARLRRQGGPYNEQFF. Written as DNA, the CDR3 is TGTGCCAGACTAAGACGTCAGGGGGGTCCCTACAATGAGCAGTTCTTC.

This clone was recorded a few times. This sequence joins TRBV2 and TRBJ1-5; D perhaps matches TRBD1 (5 bases). Trimming took 2 bases from V and 1 from J, leaving 15 bases between them. From germline, CDR1 is SNHLY and CDR2 FYNNEI. The CDR3 has 17 residues. The CDR3: CASSEQSGGASNQPQHF. The CDR3 DNA sequence: TGTGCCAGCAGTGAACAGTCAGGAGGGGCAAGCAATCAGCCCCAGCATTTT.

This chain joins TRBV7-9 and TRBJ1-2, with TRBD1 identical over 7 bases. Germline lookup yields CDR1 SEHNR and CDR2 FQNEAQ (reference sequence). The CDR3 has 13 amino acids. V lost 3 bases to trimming and J lost 8 bases; unmatched junction nucleotides: 6. CDR3 nucleotides: TGTGCCAGCAGCTTGGCGACAGGGCTCGGCTACACCTTC. Its translation is CASSLATGLGYTF.

This chain uses TRBV19 with TRBJ1-1; perhaps TRBD1 as D (6 bases). Trimming left V 4 bases short and J 4 bases short, with 10 bases between. The CDR3 length is 13 residues. CDR1 and CDR2 (germline): LNHDA, SQIVND (reference sequence). The CDR3 protein is CASSRGGITEAFF. The CDR3 nucleotides are TGTGCCAGTAGTAGAGGGGGTATCACTGAAGCTTTCTTT.

The chain recombines TRBV7-9 with TRBJ2-5; 9 bases agree with TRBD2. The germline CDR1 and CDR2 sequences are SEHNR and FQNEAQ (reference sequence). The CDR3 consists of 15 residues. V gave up 5 bases and J gave up 3 bases; unmatched junction bases: 7. CDR3 bases: TGTGCCAGCAGCGTCCGACTAGCGGCGAAAGAGACCCAGTACTTC. This encodes CASSVRLAAKETQYF.

The gene calls are TRBV5-1 and TRBJ2-7; D is tentatively TRBD1 or TRBD2 (5 bases each). Germline loops: CDR1 SGHRS, CDR2 YFSETQ. V gave up 0 bases and J gave up 2 bases, with 12 bases separating them. This CDR3 region has 15 residues. CDR3 coding DNA: TGCGCCAGCAGCTTGGTTGGGGGTTTGACCTACGAGCAGTACTTC. Its protein is CASSLVGGLTYEQYF. The whole variable domain, remainder taken from reference TRBV5-1 and TRBJ2-7, is KAGVTQTPRYLIKTRGQQVTLSCSPISGHRSVSWYQQTPGQGLQFLFEYFSETQRNKGNFPGRFSGRQFSNSRSEMNVSTLELGDSALYLCASSLVGGLTYEQYFGPGTRLTVT.

The chain uses TRBV28 and TRBJ1-2; D is unresolved. Germline V gene data show CDR1 as MDHEN and CDR2 as SYDVKM. V shed 7 bases and J shed 4 bases, with 16 bases lying between them. This CDR3 is built from 14 residues. DNA for the CDR3: TGTGCCAGCACCCCCGAGGCGAGGACCTATGGCTACACCTTC. It is translated as CASTPEARTYGYTF.

The J gene is TRBJ2-5, the V gene TRBV2, with D uncertain. Germline V lookup: CDR1 SNHLY, CDR2 FYNNEI. Trimming removed 7 bases at V and 5 bases at J, with 11 bases between. This CDR3 spans 12 amino acids. CDR3 in DNA: TGTGCCAGCAATTGGGCCGTTGAGACCCAGTACTTC. It yields the protein CASNWAVETQYF.

As for this clone: A much larger clone lies one base from this, so it may be a read error. CDR3 sequence reads: CAWGSSTDTQYF. The CDR3 DNA sequence: TGTGCCTGGGGGAGCTCCACAGATACGCAGTATTTT. The chain employs TRBV30 and TRBJ2-3; maybe TRBD2 (5 bases). The CDR3 has 12 amino acids. In germline, CDR1 is GTSNPN, CDR2 SVGIG (reference sequence). The V and J ends lost 5 bases and 2 bases respectively, with 8 bases between them.

This chain connects TRBV2 to TRBJ2-5; 7 nucleotides match TRBD2. The CDR3 length is 13 residues. CDR1 is SNHLY and CDR2 is FYNNEI in the germline V gene. V was clipped by 4 bases and J by 5 bases; unmatched bases: 4. This CDR3 reads CASSAGGIETQYF. The CDR3 DNA reads as TGTGCCAGCAGTGCGGGGGGAATTGAGACCCAGTACTTC.

V and J are TRBV5-1 and TRBJ1-1; D is ambiguous. Germline V CDR1 and CDR2: SGHRS, YFSETQ. This CDR3 has 13 amino acids. The germline V and J ends were trimmed by 4 bases and 2 bases, with 9 bases remaining between them. CDR3 sequence: CASSQLSNTEAFF. Written as DNA, the CDR3 is TGCGCCAGCAGCCAACTGTCCAACACTGAAGCTTTCTTT.

The rearrangement joins TRBV28 to TRBJ1-2; 7 bases map to TRBD1. V lost 8 bases to trimming and J lost 3 bases; unmatched junction nucleotides: 6. Germline values: CDR1 MDHEN, CDR2 SYDVKM. CDR3 length equals 13 residues. In nucleotides, the CDR3 is TGTGCCAGCGTCAAAGGGGGCGACTATGGCTACACCTTC. It translates to CASVKGGDYGYTF.

The rearrangement links TRBV28 to TRBJ1-1, with 7 bases matching TRBD1. V trimming: 5 bases; J trimming: 5 bases; junction bases outside the gene matches: 2. The CDR3 length is 12 residues. The V gene's germline CDR1 is MDHEN and CDR2 SYDVKM. The CDR3 here is CASSETGTEAFF. The DNA for the CDR3 is TGTGCCAGCAGTGAGACAGGGACTGAAGCTTTCTTT.

This clone was observed a handful of times. In the same sample, other DNA sequences code for this CDR3. The V call is TRBV7-2, the J call TRBJ1-5; D not certain. The germline gives CDR1 SGHTA, CDR2 FQGNSA. The CDR3 runs 12 residues. The V gene lost 1 base and the J gene lost 7 bases, with 5 bases spanning the gap. In nucleotides, the CDR3 is TGTGCCAGCAGCTTAGGTGGGCAGCCCCAGCATTTT. It translates to CASSLGGQPQHF.

The rearrangement uses TRBV5-1 and TRBJ2-3, with 8 bases aligning to TRBD1. CDR1 and CDR2 from the germline V gene are SGHRS and YFSETQ. The V and J ends lost 0 bases and 7 bases, in that order; junction bases with no gene match: 4. This CDR3 has 14 residues. The CDR3 protein is CASSLGTGTNTQYF. The DNA of the CDR3 is TGCGCCAGCAGCTTGGGGACAGGGACCAATACGCAGTATTTT.

With respect to this clone: Since a much larger clone is just one base distant, this may be a read error. The V gene is TRBV4-1, the J gene TRBJ2-2; TRBD1 matches at 7 bases. The V segment lost 1 base and the J segment 1 base; nucleotides outside the gene matches: 0. The V gene's germline CDR1 is MGHRA and CDR2 YSYEKL. CDR3 size: 15 residues. For the CDR3, the DNA is TGCGCCAGCAGCCAAGGACAGGGGAACACCGGGGAGCTGTTTTTT. Its translation is CASSQGQGNTGELFF.

About this clone: The same CDR3 is also encoded by other DNA sequences in this sample. The chain recombines TRBV6-1 with TRBJ1-1; D not certain. Trimming pared 0 bases from V and 0 bases from J, leaving 5 bases between. Germline V lookup: CDR1 MNHNS, CDR2 SASEGT. This CDR3 region has 14 residues. CDR3 in DNA: TGTGCCAGCAGTGAAGCGGGCGTGAACACTGAAGCTTTCTTT. Residues: CASSEAGVNTEAFF.

This chain connects TRBV10-3 to TRBJ2-4; D is perhaps TRBD1 or TRBD2 (6 bases each). This CDR3 contains 16 residues. CDR1 is ENHRY and CDR2 is SYGVKD in the germline V gene. V was clipped by 2 bases and J by 1 base, with 12 bases between them. The CDR3 spells CAISEEEGGAKNIQYF. The CDR3 region has the DNA TGTGCCATCAGTGAGGAGGAGGGGGGCGCCAAAAACATTCAGTACTTC.

The chain carries TRBV6-6 and TRBJ1-3, with TRBD1 identical over 8 bases. The germline gives CDR1 MNHNY, CDR2 SVGAGI (reference sequence). The CDR3 totals 15 residues. V lost 8 bases and J lost 3; bases outside the gene matches: 9. CDR3 loop: CASCRGQGVGNTIYF. The CDR3 DNA is TGTGCCAGCTGCCGTGGACAGGGTGTTGGAAACACCATATATTTT.